This TCR beta chain was recorded in a study of blood T cell repertoires in COVID-19. On the study more broadly: Italy, Spain and the United States were the sources of the convalescent and acute COVID-19 samples. PBMCs, B-cell-depleted T cells, or T cells provided the cDNA or gDNA that made up the material.

Sequenced by immunoSEQ multiplex PCR; TCRdb stores in-frame clones only, minus some. The data hold tens of thousands of clones, with approximately 80% observed a single time. V shed 6 bases and J shed 5 bases, with 18 bases lying between them. The CDR3 contains 15 residues. Germline V gene lookup returns CDR1 SGHNT and CDR2 YYREEE (reference sequence). The V call is TRBV5-4, the J call TRBJ2-1, with a tentative D call TRBD2 (6 bases). The source material was peripheral blood. The receptor comes from a man aged 50 to 60 with active COVID-19. CDR3 protein: CASTPQVGGHNEQFF. In nucleotides, the CDR3 is TGTGCCAGCACTCCCCAAGTGGGAGGACACAATGAGCAGTTCTTC.